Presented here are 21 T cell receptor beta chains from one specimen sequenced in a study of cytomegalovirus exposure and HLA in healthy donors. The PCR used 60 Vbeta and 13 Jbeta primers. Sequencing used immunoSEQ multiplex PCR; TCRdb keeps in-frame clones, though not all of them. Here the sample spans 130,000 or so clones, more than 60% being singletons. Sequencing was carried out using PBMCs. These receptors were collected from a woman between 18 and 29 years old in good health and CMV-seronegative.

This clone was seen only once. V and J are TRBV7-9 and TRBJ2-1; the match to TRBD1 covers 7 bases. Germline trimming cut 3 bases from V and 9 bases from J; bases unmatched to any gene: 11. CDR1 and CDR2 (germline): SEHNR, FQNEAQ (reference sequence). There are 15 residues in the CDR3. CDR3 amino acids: CASSFIGQESGEQFF. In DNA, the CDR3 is TGTGCCAGCAGCTTCATTGGACAGGAAAGTGGTGAGCAGTTCTTC.

Here the CDR3 reads CASSQDVSGETDTQYF. The CDR3 region has the DNA TGTGCCAGCAGCCAAGACGTAAGCGGGGAGACAGATACGCAGTATTTT. V usage is TRBV4-2 and J usage is TRBJ2-3; 7 bases are a match to TRBD2. Trimming took 0 bases from V and 3 from J; bases not matched to a gene: 6. Germline values: CDR1 LGHNA, CDR2 YNFKEQ. This CDR3 region has 16 residues.

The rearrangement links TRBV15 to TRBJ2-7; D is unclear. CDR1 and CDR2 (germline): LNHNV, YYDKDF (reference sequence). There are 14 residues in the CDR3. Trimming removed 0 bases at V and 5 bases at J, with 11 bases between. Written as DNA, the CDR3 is TGTGCCACCAGCAGAGATCGGTCCGTGGACGAGCAGTACTTC. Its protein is CATSRDRSVDEQYF. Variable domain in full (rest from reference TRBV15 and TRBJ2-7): DAMVIQNPRYQVTQFGKPVTLSCSQTLNHNVMYWYQQKSSQAPKLLFHYYDKDFNNEADTPDNFQSRRPNTSFCFLDIRSPGLGDTAMYLCATSRDRSVDEQYFGPGTRLTVT.

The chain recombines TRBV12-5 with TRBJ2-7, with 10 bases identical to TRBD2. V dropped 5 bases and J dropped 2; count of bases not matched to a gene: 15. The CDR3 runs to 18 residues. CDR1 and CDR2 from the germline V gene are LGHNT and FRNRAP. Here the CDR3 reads CASGPLLAGSLLPYEQYF. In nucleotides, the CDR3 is TGTGCTAGTGGTCCGTTACTAGCGGGGTCCCTTCTACCCTACGAGCAGTACTTC.

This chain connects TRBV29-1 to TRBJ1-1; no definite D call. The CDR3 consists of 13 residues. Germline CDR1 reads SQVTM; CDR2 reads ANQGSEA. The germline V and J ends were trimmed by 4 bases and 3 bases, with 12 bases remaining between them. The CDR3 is CSVGRGGDTEAFF. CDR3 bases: TGCAGCGTTGGGAGAGGTGGAGACACTGAAGCTTTCTTT.

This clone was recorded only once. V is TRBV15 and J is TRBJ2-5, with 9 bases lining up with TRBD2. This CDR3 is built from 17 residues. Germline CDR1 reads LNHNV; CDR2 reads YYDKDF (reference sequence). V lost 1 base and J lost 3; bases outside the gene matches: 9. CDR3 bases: TGTGCCACCAGCAGAGGGACCCTGGCTAGCGGGGAAGAGACCCAGTACTTC. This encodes CATSRGTLASGEETQYF.

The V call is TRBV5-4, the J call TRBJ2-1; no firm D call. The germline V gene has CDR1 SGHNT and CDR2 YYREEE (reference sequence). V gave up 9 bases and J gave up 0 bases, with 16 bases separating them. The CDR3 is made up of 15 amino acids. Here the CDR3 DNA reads TGTGCCACTTCCGAGATTCCGAGCTCCTACAATGAGCAGTTCTTC. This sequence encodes CATSEIPSSYNEQFF.

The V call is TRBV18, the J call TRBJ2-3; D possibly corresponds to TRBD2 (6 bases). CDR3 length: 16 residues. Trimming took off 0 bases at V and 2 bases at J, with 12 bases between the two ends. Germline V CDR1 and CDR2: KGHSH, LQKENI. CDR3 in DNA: TGTGCCAGCTCACCACCGGGTAGCGGCGACACAGATACGCAGTATTTT. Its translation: CASSPPGSGDTDTQYF. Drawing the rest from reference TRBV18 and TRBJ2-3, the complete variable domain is NAGVMQNPRHLVRRRGQEARLRCSPMKGHSHVYWYRQLPEEGLKFMVYLQKENIIDESGMPKERFSAEFPKEGPSILRIQQVVRGDSAAYFCASSPPGSGDTDTQYFGPGTRLTVL.

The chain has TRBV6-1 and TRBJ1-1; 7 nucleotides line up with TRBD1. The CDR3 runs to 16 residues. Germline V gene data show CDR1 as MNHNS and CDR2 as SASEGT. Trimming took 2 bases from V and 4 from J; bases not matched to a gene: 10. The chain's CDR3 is CASSEWVTGSSTEAFF. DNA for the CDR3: TGTGCCAGCAGTGAATGGGTGACAGGGTCTAGCACTGAAGCTTTCTTT.

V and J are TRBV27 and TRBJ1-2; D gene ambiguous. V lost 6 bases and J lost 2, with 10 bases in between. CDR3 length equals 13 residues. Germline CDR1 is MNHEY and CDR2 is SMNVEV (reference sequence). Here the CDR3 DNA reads TGTGCCAGCAGCCTTCAGGAAAACTATGGCTACACCTTC. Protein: CASSLQENYGYTF.

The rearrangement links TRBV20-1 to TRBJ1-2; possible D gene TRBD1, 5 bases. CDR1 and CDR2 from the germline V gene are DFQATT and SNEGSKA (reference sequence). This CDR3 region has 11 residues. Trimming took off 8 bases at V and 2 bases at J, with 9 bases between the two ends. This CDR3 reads CSPRENYGYTF. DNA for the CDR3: TGCAGTCCCAGGGAAAACTATGGCTACACCTTC.

The CDR3, as DNA: TGTGCCTGGAGCCCGATGACAGGCCAAGGGGGCTACACCTTC. Amino acids: CAWSPMTGQGGYTF. V is TRBV30 and J is TRBJ1-2, with TRBD1 as a possible D gene (6 bases). Germline values: CDR1 GTSNPN, CDR2 SVGIG (reference sequence). V dropped 3 bases and J dropped 8 bases, with 19 bases sitting between them. The CDR3 length is 14 residues.

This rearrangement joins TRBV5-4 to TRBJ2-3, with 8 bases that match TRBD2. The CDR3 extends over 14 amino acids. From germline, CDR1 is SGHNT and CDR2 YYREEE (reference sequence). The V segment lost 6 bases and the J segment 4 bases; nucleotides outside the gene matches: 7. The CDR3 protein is CASTLQREPDTQYF. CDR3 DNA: TGTGCCAGCACCTTACAGCGGGAGCCAGATACGCAGTATTTT.

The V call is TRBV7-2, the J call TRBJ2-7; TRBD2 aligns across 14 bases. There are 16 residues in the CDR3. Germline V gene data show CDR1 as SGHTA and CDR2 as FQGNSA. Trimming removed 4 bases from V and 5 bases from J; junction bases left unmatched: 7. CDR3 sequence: CASSSRLAGGLDEQYF. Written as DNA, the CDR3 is TGTGCCAGCAGCTCCCGACTAGCGGGAGGGTTGGACGAGCAGTACTTC.

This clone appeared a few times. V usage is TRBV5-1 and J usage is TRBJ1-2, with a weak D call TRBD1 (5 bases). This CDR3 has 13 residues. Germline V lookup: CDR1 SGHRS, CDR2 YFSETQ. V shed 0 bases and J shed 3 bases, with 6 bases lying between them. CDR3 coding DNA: TGCGCCAGCAGCTTGGCGGGGGACTATGGCTACACCTTC. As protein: CASSLAGDYGYTF.

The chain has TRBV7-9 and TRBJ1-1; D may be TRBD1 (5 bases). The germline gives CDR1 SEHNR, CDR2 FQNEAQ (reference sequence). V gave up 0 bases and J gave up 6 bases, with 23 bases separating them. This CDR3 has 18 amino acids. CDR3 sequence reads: CASSLATTVSGRDAEAFF. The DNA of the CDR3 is TGTGCCAGCAGCTTAGCTACGACAGTAAGTGGGAGGGATGCTGAAGCTTTCTTT. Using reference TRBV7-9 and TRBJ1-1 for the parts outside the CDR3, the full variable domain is DTGVSQNPRHKITKRGQNVTFRCDPISEHNRLYWYRQTLGQGPEFLTYFQNEAQLEKSRLLSDRFSAERPKGSFSTLEIQRTEQGDSAMYLCASSLATTVSGRDAEAFFGQGTRLTVV.

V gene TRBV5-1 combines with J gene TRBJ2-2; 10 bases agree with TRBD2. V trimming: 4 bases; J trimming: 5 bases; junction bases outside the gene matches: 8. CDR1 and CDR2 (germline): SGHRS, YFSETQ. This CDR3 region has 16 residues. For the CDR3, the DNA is TGCGCCAGCAGCCGGCTAGCGGGAGTAGGAACCGGGGAGCTGTTTTTT. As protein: CASSRLAGVGTGELFF.

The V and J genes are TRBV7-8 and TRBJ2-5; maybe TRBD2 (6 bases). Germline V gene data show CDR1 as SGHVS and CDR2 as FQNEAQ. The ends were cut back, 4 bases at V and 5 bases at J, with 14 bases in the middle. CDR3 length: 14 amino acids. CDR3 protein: CASSSRSEGETQYF. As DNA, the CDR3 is TGTGCCAGCAGCTCCCGGTCGGAGGGGGAGACCCAGTACTTC.

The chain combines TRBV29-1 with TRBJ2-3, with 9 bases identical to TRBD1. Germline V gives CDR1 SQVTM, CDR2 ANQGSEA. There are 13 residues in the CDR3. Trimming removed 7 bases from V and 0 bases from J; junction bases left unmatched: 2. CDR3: CSGGQGSTDTQYF. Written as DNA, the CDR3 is TGCAGCGGAGGACAGGGGAGCACAGATACGCAGTATTTT.

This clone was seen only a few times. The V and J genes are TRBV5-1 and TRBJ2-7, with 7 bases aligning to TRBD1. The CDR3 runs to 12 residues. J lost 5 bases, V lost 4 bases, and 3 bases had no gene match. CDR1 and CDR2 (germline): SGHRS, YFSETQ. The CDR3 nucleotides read TGCGCCAGCAGCGTGACAGGGAACGAGCAGTACTTC. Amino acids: CASSVTGNEQYF.

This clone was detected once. CDR3 nucleotides: TGTGCCTGGAGGGTCGGTTTTCCGAATGAGCAGTTCTTC. This encodes CAWRVGFPNEQFF. The chain uses TRBV30 and TRBJ2-1, with D hard to call. The CDR3 extends over 13 amino acids. V lost 3 bases, J lost 7 bases, and 13 bases lay in between. The germline V gene encodes CDR1 GTSNPN and CDR2 SVGIG (reference sequence). Using reference TRBV30 and TRBJ2-1 for the parts outside the CDR3, the full variable domain is SQTIHQWPATLVQPVGSPLSLECTVEGTSNPNLYWYRQAAGRGLQLLFYSVGIGQISSEVPQNLSASRPQDRQFILSSKKLLLSDSGFYLCAWRVGFPNEQFFGPGTRLTVL.